One and the same sample provided the 32 T cell receptor beta chains below, sequenced in a study of vaccination and CD4 T cells after COVID-19. The time point: late sampling 161 to 241 days after vaccination in three convalescent patients. TCRdb reprocessed the PCR reads via MiXCR and lists one record per CDR3 protein. Here the sample spans about 29,000 distinct CDR3 sequences, approximately 49% being singletons. The sample in question was CD4+ T cells from blood, obtained about 7 months after SARS-CoV-2 vaccination. These receptors all come from a human donor who had recovered from COVID-19.

The chain uses TRBV27 and TRBJ1-2; D ambiguous. CDR1 and CDR2 (germline): MNHEY, SMNVEV (reference sequence). The length of the CDR3 is 13 residues. V lost 9 bases to trimming and J lost 5 bases, with 16 bases between them. This chain's CDR3 is CASRISGEYGYTF. In DNA, the CDR3 is TGTGCCAGTAGAATCAGCGGTGAATATGGCTACACCTTC.

This chain joins TRBV7-6 and TRBJ2-1; 8 nucleotides align to TRBD2. The V and J ends lost 4 bases and 2 bases, in that order; junction bases with no gene match: 4. The CDR3 spans 15 residues. Germline assignment: CDR1 SGHVS and CDR2 FNYEAQ. CDR3 region: CASSSIAGPYNEQFF. In DNA, the CDR3 is TGTGCCAGCAGCTCAATAGCGGGACCCTACAATGAGCAGTTCTTC.

The CDR3 sequence is CASSEWGGRETQYF. CDR3 DNA: TGTGCCAGCAGTGAATGGGGGGGCCGGGAGACCCAGTACTTC. This chain links TRBV25-1 with TRBJ2-5; TRBD2 might be the D (7 bases). The CDR3 is made up of 14 amino acids. Per the germline V gene, CDR1 is MGHDK and CDR2 is SYGVNS. V was cut by 1 base and J by 5 bases, with 11 bases left in between.

The chain is built from TRBV7-8 and TRBJ1-3; no clear D. The CDR3 consists of 14 residues. From germline, CDR1 is SGHVS and CDR2 FQNEAQ. The germline V and J ends were trimmed by 3 bases and 4 bases, with 10 bases remaining between them. CDR3 DNA sequence: TGTGCCAGCAGCTTCCGGGGAGGAGGAAACACCATATATTTT. It encodes CASSFRGGGNTIYF.

This clonotype has only one observation. V usage is TRBV28 and J usage is TRBJ1-2, with 10 positions matching TRBD1. The germline V gene has CDR1 MDHEN and CDR2 SYDVKM. V lost 4 bases to trimming and J lost 8 bases; unmatched junction nucleotides: 16. This CDR3 has 17 residues. CDR3 protein: CASSSLVTGGSERGYTF. Here the CDR3 DNA reads TGTGCCAGCAGTTCACTTGTGACAGGGGGCTCGGAGCGGGGCTACACCTTC.

The J gene is TRBJ2-2, the V gene TRBV7-9, with 9 bases that match TRBD1. The CDR3 has 14 residues. Looked up from germline, CDR1 is SEHNR and CDR2 is FQNEAQ (reference sequence). Losses at the gene ends were 8 bases for V and 8 bases for J; bases not matched to a gene: 9. This chain's CDR3 is CASGTDRGRGELFF. CDR3 nucleotide sequence: TGTGCCAGCGGCACGGACAGGGGCCGGGGGGAGCTGTTTTTT.

The DNA of the CDR3 is TGTGCCAGTAGACCTGACAGGGGATCTGGCTACACCTTC. Its translation: CASRPDRGSGYTF. The rearrangement links TRBV19 to TRBJ1-2; 8 bases map to TRBD1. Per the germline V gene, CDR1 is LNHDA and CDR2 is SQIVND (reference sequence). V lost 6 bases, J lost 7 bases, and 7 bases stayed unmatched. This CDR3 region has 13 residues.

The V and J genes are TRBV6-1 and TRBJ2-2; no firm D call. CDR3 length: 14 residues. V dropped 5 bases and J dropped 0 bases, with 7 bases sitting between them. Looked up from germline, CDR1 is MNHNS and CDR2 is SASEGT. The CDR3 DNA follows: TGTGCCAGCAGTAGGGCGGCGAACACCGGGGAGCTGTTTTTT. This encodes CASSRAANTGELFF.

A few counts support this clonotype. The chain links TRBV7-9 to TRBJ2-5, with D perhaps matching TRBD2 (6 bases). The CDR3 is made up of 12 amino acids. Germline V gives CDR1 SEHNR, CDR2 FQNEAQ (reference sequence). V lost 5 bases to trimming and J lost 7 bases, with 11 bases between them. The CDR3 region has the DNA TGTGCCAGCAGCCTCAACGGGGGGACCCAGTACTTC. Translation gives CASSLNGGTQYF.

This sequence joins TRBV24-1 and TRBJ2-5, with D unresolved. Between the trimmed V and J ends, which lost 3 bases and 3 bases, there was a span of 7 bases. Per the germline V gene, CDR1 is KGHDR and CDR2 is SFDVKD. CDR3 length: 13 residues. CDR3 sequence reads: CATSDGWEETQYF. The DNA for the CDR3 is TGTGCCACCAGTGATGGCTGGGAAGAGACCCAGTACTTC.

This clonotype has a single count. The V and J genes are TRBV7-9 and TRBJ2-7; 10 bases match TRBD2. The CDR3 totals 16 residues. V shed 4 bases, J shed 4 bases, and the junction held 10 bases outside the gene matches. CDR1 SEHNR and CDR2 FQNEAQ come from the germline V gene (reference sequence). DNA of the CDR3: TGTGCCAGCAGCTATAAAGCGGGAGGGGGCCCATACGAGCAGTACTTC. It codes for CASSYKAGGGPYEQYF.

This clonotype has only a few counts. The chain combines TRBV20-1 with TRBJ2-1; 8 nucleotides agree with TRBD2. The junction had 9 bases not matched to a gene; V was cut back by 1 base and J by 4 bases. There are 16 residues in the CDR3. Germline V gene sequence: CDR1 DFQATT, CDR2 SNEGSKA (reference sequence). CDR3 protein: CSARVPSGRDYNEQFF. In DNA form, the CDR3 reads TGCAGTGCTAGAGTCCCCAGCGGGAGAGATTACAATGAGCAGTTCTTC.

The rearrangement uses TRBV21-1 and TRBJ2-1; the D call TRBD1 from the table was never checked on the DNA. TRBV21-1 is a pseudogene segment. This CDR3 is built from 15 residues. In DNA form, the CDR3 reads TGTGCCAGCAGCAAATGTGGGGGCCGAGGCAATGAGCAGTTCTTC. This sequence encodes CASSKCGGRGNEQFF.

The chain recombines TRBV7-3 with TRBJ1-1; TRBD1 is a possible D gene (6 bases). Germline V lookup: CDR1 SGHTA, CDR2 FQGTGA. V was pared by 5 bases and J by 2 bases, with 9 bases between. The CDR3 runs to 13 residues. The CDR3 region is CASSVGANTEAFF. The CDR3 DNA sequence: TGTGCCAGCAGCGTGGGGGCTAACACTGAAGCTTTCTTT.

This clonotype was seen only a few times. The chain employs TRBV20-1 and TRBJ1-6; D not resolved. The CDR3 is 14 amino acids. CDR1 DFQATT and CDR2 SNEGSKA come from the germline V gene (reference sequence). The V end lost 6 bases, the J end lost 2 bases, and 11 bases lay between the germline ends. The CDR3: CSAPGGTYNSPLHF. CDR3 nucleotides: TGCAGTGCGCCAGGTGGGACCTATAATTCACCCCTCCACTTT.

This chain uses TRBV20-1 with TRBJ2-1, with D hard to call. V was trimmed by 5 bases and J by 10 bases, leaving 24 bases between them. Germline CDR1 is DFQATT and CDR2 is SNEGSKA (reference sequence). The CDR3 totals 15 residues. In nucleotides, the CDR3 is TGCAGTGCTGGGTTTTCGATTGGCTCTTACGTAGAGCAGTTCTTC. Its translation is CSAGFSIGSYVEQFF.

This clonotype was observed a few times. The chain employs TRBV20-1 and TRBJ2-1, with 8 bases that match TRBD2. Trimming took 2 bases from V and 5 from J; bases not matched to a gene: 8. Germline assignment: CDR1 DFQATT and CDR2 SNEGSKA (reference sequence). This CDR3 spans 15 amino acids. This CDR3 reads CSARLVREDHNEQFF. In nucleotides, the CDR3 is TGCAGTGCTAGATTGGTGCGGGAGGACCACAATGAGCAGTTCTTC.

The V call is TRBV28, the J call TRBJ2-7; weak D call: TRBD2 (5 bases). The CDR3 is 16 residues long. The V end was cut by 6 bases, the J end by 1 base, with 19 bases between. Germline-derived CDR1 and CDR2 are MDHEN and SYDVKM. CDR3 coding DNA: TGTGCCAGCAGCCCCCCCCCGGGGTTACTTTCCTACGAGCAGTACTTC. It encodes CASSPPPGLLSYEQYF.

The chain recombines TRBV7-9 with TRBJ1-1; D is unclear. Germline V gene sequence: CDR1 SEHNR, CDR2 FQNEAQ (reference sequence). V was clipped by 1 base and J by 11 bases, with 8 bases between them. The CDR3 is 11 residues long. The CDR3 bases are TGTGCCAGCAGCTTAGGAGGTGACGCTTTCTTT. Translating gives CASSLGGDAFF. The variable domain in full, completed from reference TRBV7-9 and TRBJ1-1, reads DTGVSQNPRHKITKRGQNVTFRCDPISEHNRLYWYRQTLGQGPEFLTYFQNEAQLEKSRLLSDRFSAERPKGSFSTLEIQRTEQGDSAMYLCASSLGGDAFFGQGTRLTVV.

This clonotype has only a few counts. This chain uses TRBV2 with TRBJ1-2; D unresolved. The CDR3 is 12 amino acids. Trimming shortened V by 2 bases and J by 9 bases, and 10 bases separated the two germline ends. Germline CDR1 reads SNHLY; CDR2 reads FYNNEI. The CDR3 reads CASSEWGGSYTF. The CDR3 bases are TGTGCCAGCAGTGAATGGGGTGGGAGCTACACCTTC.

The genes are TRBV7-9 and TRBJ2-5; D ambiguous. The CDR3 has 18 amino acids. Germline-derived CDR1 and CDR2 are SEHNR and FQNEAQ (reference sequence). Trimming took off 3 bases at V and 0 bases at J, with 20 bases between the two ends. This CDR3 reads CASSFSPLESVYQETQYF. CDR3 sequence (DNA): TGTGCCAGCAGCTTTAGTCCCCTAGAATCCGTATACCAAGAGACCCAGTACTTC.

This clonotype was found once. The V call is TRBV5-4, the J call TRBJ1-2, with 8 bases identical to TRBD1. The CDR3 length is 14 residues. The germline CDR1 and CDR2 sequences are SGHNT and YYREEE (reference sequence). V shed 4 bases, J shed 2 bases, and the junction held 4 bases outside the gene matches. CDR3: CASSLGDRNYGYTF. The CDR3 DNA sequence: TGTGCCAGCAGCCTCGGGGACAGGAACTATGGCTACACCTTC.

CDR3 protein: CASSQQGNYGYTF. Here the CDR3 DNA reads TGTGCCAGCAGTCAGCAGGGGAACTATGGCTACACCTTC. V is TRBV27 and J is TRBJ1-2; D might be TRBD1 (6 bases). The germline gives CDR1 MNHEY, CDR2 SMNVEV (reference sequence). V lost 5 bases and J lost 2, with 9 bases in between. CDR3 length: 13 residues.

The chain employs TRBV12-3 or TRBV12-4 and TRBJ2-2; TRBD1 might be the D (6 bases). Between the trimmed V and J ends, which lost 6 bases and 6 bases, there was a span of 11 bases. The CDR3 is 13 amino acids. CDR3 in amino acids: CASSHRDSGELFF. The DNA for the CDR3 is TGTGCCAGCAGCCACAGGGATTCCGGGGAGCTGTTTTTT.

V usage is TRBV6-1 and J usage is TRBJ2-7, with 10 bases identical to TRBD2. Germline trimming cut 2 bases from V and 4 bases from J; bases unmatched to any gene: 8. The CDR3 loop spans 16 amino acids. Germline V gives CDR1 MNHNS, CDR2 SASEGT. The CDR3 DNA reads as TGTGCCAGCAGTGAAACCGAGCGGGAGGGTCGGTACGAGCAGTACTTC. Its translation is CASSETEREGRYEQYF.

This clonotype was found a few times. The chain has TRBV6-4 and TRBJ2-1, with 8 positions matching TRBD2. With V trimmed by 3 bases and J by 4 bases, 2 bases remained unmatched. Per germline, CDR1 MRHNA and CDR2 SNTAGT. The CDR3 runs 14 residues. The CDR3 sequence: CASSEASGYNEQFF. The CDR3 DNA reads TGTGCCAGCAGTGAGGCTAGCGGGTACAATGAGCAGTTCTTC.

This clonotype was observed a handful of times. The V gene is TRBV6-5, the J gene TRBJ1-2; D unresolved. The CDR3 spans 13 residues. Germline lookup yields CDR1 MNHEY and CDR2 SVGAGI. Trimming removed 2 bases from V and 0 bases from J, with 4 bases in between. The CDR3 loop reads CASSYTANYGYTF. The CDR3 DNA sequence: TGTGCCAGCAGTTACACAGCTAACTATGGCTACACCTTC.

The chain carries TRBV10-1 and TRBJ1-6; D is unclear. Trimming pared 4 bases from V and 9 bases from J, leaving 10 bases between. This CDR3 region has 13 residues. Germline V gives CDR1 WNHNN, CDR2 SYGVQD (reference sequence). The CDR3 sequence is CASSADRGSPLHF. CDR3 coding DNA: TGCGCCAGCAGTGCGGATCGGGGTTCACCCCTCCACTTT.

The chain is built from TRBV7-9 and TRBJ2-1; 13 nucleotides agree with TRBD2. The V gene's germline CDR1 is SEHNR and CDR2 FQNEAQ (reference sequence). The CDR3 is 15 amino acids. The J segment lost 10 bases and the V segment lost 4 bases, leaving 7 bases of the junction unmatched. The CDR3 here is CASSSRLAGGSEQFF. CDR3 coding DNA: TGTGCCAGCAGCTCAAGACTAGCGGGAGGTTCGGAGCAGTTCTTC.

This clonotype turned up a few times. V is TRBV7-9 and J is TRBJ2-7; possible D gene TRBD2, 5 bases. The CDR3 is 12 amino acids. The ends were cut back, 5 bases at V and 6 bases at J, with 11 bases in the middle. Germline V gene data show CDR1 as SEHNR and CDR2 as FQNEAQ (reference sequence). The CDR3 nucleotides are TGTGCCAGCAGCCTTGGACTTTCCGAGCAGTACTTC. This gives the protein CASSLGLSEQYF. The variable domain in full, completed from reference TRBV7-9 and TRBJ2-7, reads DTGVSQNPRHKITKRGQNVTFRCDPISEHNRLYWYRQTLGQGPEFLTYFQNEAQLEKSRLLSDRFSAERPKGSFSTLEIQRTEQGDSAMYLCASSLGLSEQYFGPGTRLTVT.

Note on this clonotype: The junction differs from germline at one of its ends, possibly a read error. The V gene is TRBV2, the J gene TRBJ2-6; D is unresolved. The germline gives CDR1 SNHLY, CDR2 FYNNEI. The CDR3 consists of 16 residues. The CDR3 DNA reads as TGTGCCAGCCGTGAGTGGGTCTACTCTGGGGCCAACGTCCTGACTTTC. Its protein product is CASREWVYSGANVLTF.

This chain connects TRBV20-1 to TRBJ2-5; possible D gene TRBD1, 6 bases. This CDR3 comprises 15 residues. V was cut by 6 bases and J by 4 bases, with 21 bases left in between. The germline CDR1 and CDR2 sequences are DFQATT and SNEGSKA (reference sequence). The CDR3 reads CSALNHGLGGETQYF. The CDR3 DNA follows: TGCAGTGCCCTCAATCACGGCCTAGGGGGAGAGACCCAGTACTTC.